This paragraph reports one TCR beta chain. Its cognate antigen is unknown. This CDR3 contains 12 residues. CDR1 SEHNR and CDR2 FQNEAQ come from the germline V gene (reference sequence). Trimming cost V 1 base and J 7 bases, with 7 bases left between them. Profiled with immunoSEQ multiplex PCR; TCRdb holds only in-frame clones, not every one. This sample yields just under 20,000 clones, of which 75% to 90% are seen a single time; about 8.4% belongs to the top ten. The data belong to a study of T cells in localized non-small cell lung cancer. Study results and limitations: Longer survival (overall) was linked to higher T cell density in blood. Sequencing covered just one tumor region, so heterogeneity cannot be ruled out.

The chain has TRBV7-9 and TRBJ1-2; D remains unclear. This specimen consisted of peripheral blood, obtained before any cancer treatment. This clonotype was obtained from a man aged 40-75 years with stage I lung adenocarcinoma. CDR3 sequence reads: CASSLEAIGYTF. The CDR3 region has the DNA TGTGCCAGCAGCTTAGAGGCGATTGGCTACACCTTC. The full variable domain, its missing parts supplied by reference TRBV7-9 and TRBJ1-2, is DTGVSQNPRHKITKRGQNVTFRCDPISEHNRLYWYRQTLGQGPEFLTYFQNEAQLEKSRLLSDRFSAERPKGSFSTLEIQRTEQGDSAMYLCASSLEAIGYTFGSGTRLTVV.